This T cell receptor beta chain was recorded in a study of CD8 T cells in ankylosing spondylitis. Study-wide results and caveats: There was reportedly significant enrichment of clones that were disease-linked in matched ankylosing spondylitis synovial fluid. For ankylosing spondylitis blood, a TCR beta motif of 7 to 9 highly homologous variants appeared characteristic.

Germline loops: CDR1 SGHDN, CDR2 FVKESK. V shed 5 bases and J 9 bases; nucleotides not matched to a gene: 11. The CDR3 has 16 amino acids. Quantitative 5'-RACE was performed with molecular barcodes, and it yielded the TCR beta libraries. Each CDR3 protein is one row after TCRdb ran MiXCR on the 5' RACE reads. Of fewer than 650,000 distinct CDR3 sequences in the sample, roughly 13% were seen once. This clonotype appeared a few times. The antigen remains unidentified. The chain employs TRBV14 and TRBJ2-1; 12 nucleotides match TRBD2. This clonotype was obtained from a male donor with ankylosing spondylitis. The sample comprised blood, either unsorted or a sorted T cell fraction (not recorded which). CDR3 sequence: CASSSRLAGVFGEQFF. The CDR3 DNA follows: TGTGCCAGCAGCTCAAGACTAGCGGGAGTGTTCGGTGAGCAGTTCTTC. Combining the CDR3 with reference TRBV14 and TRBJ2-1 gives the whole variable domain EAGVTQFPSHSVIEKGQTVTLRCDPISGHDNLYWYRRVMGKEIKFLLHFVKESKQDESGMPNNRFLAERTGGTYSTLKVQPAELEDSGVYFCASSSRLAGVFGEQFFGPGTRLTVL.